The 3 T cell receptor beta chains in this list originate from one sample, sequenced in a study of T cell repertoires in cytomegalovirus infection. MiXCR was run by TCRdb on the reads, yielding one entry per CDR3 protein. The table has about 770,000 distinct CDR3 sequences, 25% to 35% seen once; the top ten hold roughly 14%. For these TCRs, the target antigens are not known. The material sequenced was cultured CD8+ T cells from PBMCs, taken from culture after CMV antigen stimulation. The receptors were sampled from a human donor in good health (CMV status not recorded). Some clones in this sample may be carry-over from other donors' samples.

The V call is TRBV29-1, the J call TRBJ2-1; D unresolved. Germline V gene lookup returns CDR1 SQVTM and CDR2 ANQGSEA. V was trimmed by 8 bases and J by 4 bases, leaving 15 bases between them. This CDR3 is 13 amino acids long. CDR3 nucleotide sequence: TGCAGCCTCGGGCCTAACCGATACAATGAGCAGTTCTTC. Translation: CSLGPNRYNEQFF.

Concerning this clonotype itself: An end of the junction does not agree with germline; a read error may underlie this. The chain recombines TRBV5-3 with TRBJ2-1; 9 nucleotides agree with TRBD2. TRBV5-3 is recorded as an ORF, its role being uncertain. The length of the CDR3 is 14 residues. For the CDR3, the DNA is TGTGCCAGCAGCTTTGGCGGGGGGGCCGGTGAGCAGTTCTTC. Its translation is CASSFGGGAGEQFF.

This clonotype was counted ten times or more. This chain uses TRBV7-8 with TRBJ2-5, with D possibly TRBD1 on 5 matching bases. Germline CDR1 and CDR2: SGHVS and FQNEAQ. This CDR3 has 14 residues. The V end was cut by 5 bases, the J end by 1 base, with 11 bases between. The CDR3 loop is CASSTSGIQETQYF. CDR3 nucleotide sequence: TGTGCCAGCAGCACCTCAGGGATCCAAGAGACCCAGTACTTC.